The T cell receptor (beta chain) under discussion was sequenced for a study of blood T cells in healthy people across ages. Sample-barcoded 5' priming and a J-beta primer mix drove a second PCR of roughly 7 to 11 cycles. MiXCR, applied by TCRdb to the 5' RACE reads, yields one record per CDR3 protein. The table records almost 300,000 distinct CDR3 sequences, about 25% of them present only once. This clonotype was sampled from a woman aged 70-85 years in good health. Sequencing was performed on blood.

The CDR3 sequence is CASSSRETTTDTQYF. Here the CDR3 DNA reads TGTGCCAGCAGCTCCCGGGAAACCACCACAGATACGCAGTATTTT. The J gene is TRBJ2-3, the V gene TRBV13; maybe TRBD2 (5 bases). V dropped 4 bases and J dropped 2 bases, with 13 bases sitting between them. The germline V gene encodes CDR1 PRHDT and CDR2 FYEKMQ (reference sequence). The CDR3 sequence is 15 residues long.